These T cell receptor beta chains were read from a single sample in a study of PD-L1 blockade in urothelial cancer. Using immunoSEQ multiplex PCR, the repertoire was profiled, and TCRdb retains in-frame clones only, with some absent. The table has 100,000 to 150,000 clones, 84% seen once. The sample was PBMCs, taken around atezolizumab (anti-PD-L1) treatment. These receptors all come from a man aged 50 to 60 with urothelial cancer. Each CDR3 is given with its conserved first and last residue. D genes are given only for firm matches. Clone size appears in some rows only: once, few, many, or a class for an expanded clone.

J: TRBJ2-5
length: 12
D: TRBD2
V: TRBV29-1
size: NA
DNA: TGCAGCGTTCTAGCGGGAGAAGAGACCCAGTACTTC
CDR3: CSVLAGEETQYF

J: TRBJ1-1
length: 17
D: TRBD1
V: TRBV5-5
size: NA
DNA: TGTGCCAGCAGCCCCGACCACCCCGGGACAGGGTACCCTGAAGCTTTCTTT
CDR3: CASSPDHPGTGYPEAFF

J: TRBJ1-6
length: 15
D: TRBD1
V: TRBV5-1
size: NA
DNA: TGCGCCAGCAGCTCAGGACAGGGATATAATTCACCCCTCCACTTT
CDR3: CASSSGQGYNSPLHF

J: TRBJ2-5
length: 15
D: NA
V: TRBV7-8
size: NA
DNA: TGTGCCAGCAGCTTAGGTTCCGGGGTCATGGAGACCCAGTACTTC
CDR3: CASSLGSGVMETQYF

J: TRBJ2-1
length: 14
D: TRBD2
V: TRBV6-1
size: NA
DNA: TGTGCCAGCAGCGTGACTAGCCGACACAATGAGCAGTTCTTC
CDR3: CASSVTSRHNEQFF

J: TRBJ2-1
length: 13
D: NA
V: TRBV2
size: NA
DNA: TGTGCCAGCACGGGGGAGCGGTCCAGTGAGCAGTTCTTC
CDR3: CASTGERSSEQFF

J: TRBJ2-2
length: 14
D: NA
V: TRBV15
size: NA
DNA: TGTGCCACCAGGGAAGGACAGTACACCGGGGAGCTGTTTTTT
CDR3: CATREGQYTGELFF

J: TRBJ2-3
length: 16
D: NA
V: TRBV5-1
size: NA
DNA: TGCGCCAGCAGCACTACTAGGGCTGTGGGGACAGATACGCAGTATTTT
CDR3: CASSTTRAVGTDTQYF

J: TRBJ2-5
length: 14
D: NA
V: TRBV7-9
size: few
DNA: TGTGCCAGCAGTTCCCGGGCGGGGCACGAGACCCAGTACTTC
CDR3: CASSSRAGHETQYF

J: TRBJ2-2
length: 11
D: NA
V: TRBV29-1
size: NA
DNA: TGCAGCGTTCTAAAATCCGGGGAGCTGTTTTTT
CDR3: CSVLKSGELFF

J: TRBJ1-2
length: 13
D: NA
V: TRBV7-2
size: NA
DNA: TGTGCCAGCACCTTAGGCAGTAACTATGGCTACACCTTC
CDR3: CASTLGSNYGYTF

J: TRBJ1-3
length: 14
D: NA
V: TRBV30
size: NA
DNA: TGTGCCTGGAGTCTGACAGAACTTGGAAACACCATATATTTT
CDR3: CAWSLTELGNTIYF

J: TRBJ2-5
length: 15
D: NA
V: TRBV7-3
size: NA
DNA: TGTGCCAGCAGCTTAACGTCGGACAGCCAAGAGACCCAGTACTTC
CDR3: CASSLTSDSQETQYF

J: TRBJ2-7
length: 11
D: NA
V: TRBV20-1
size: NA
DNA: TGCAGTGAATACGAACTCTACGAGCAGTACTTC
CDR3: CSEYELYEQYF

J: TRBJ1-4
length: 15
D: NA
V: TRBV19
size: once
DNA: TGTGCCAGTAGTAAAAGGGGATCGTCTAATGAAAAACTGTTTTTT
CDR3: CASSKRGSSNEKLFF

J: TRBJ2-7
length: 13
D: TRBD1
V: TRBV2
size: NA
DNA: TGTGCCAGCAGCGGACAGGGGGCGGGGGAGCAGTACTTC
CDR3: CASSGQGAGEQYF

J: TRBJ2-7
length: 14
D: TRBD1
V: TRBV5-4
size: NA
DNA: TGTGCCAGCAGCCCGGGACAGACCTCCTACGAGCAGTACTTC
CDR3: CASSPGQTSYEQYF

J: TRBJ1-5
length: 15
D: NA
V: TRBV27
size: NA
DNA: TGTGCCAGCAGTTTTGTAGGGGAACGCAATCAGCCCCAGCATTTT
CDR3: CASSFVGERNQPQHF

J: TRBJ2-7
length: 15
D: NA
V: TRBV5-1
size: NA
DNA: TGCGCCAGCAGCTCGACAGGCTACGATCCCTACGAGCAGTACTTC
CDR3: CASSSTGYDPYEQYF

J: TRBJ2-1
length: 17
D: TRBD2
V: TRBV9
size: NA
DNA: TGTGCCAGCAGCGCACCTTGGGGGACTAGCGGGAACCATGAGCAGTTCTTC
CDR3: CASSAPWGTSGNHEQFF

J: TRBJ2-7
length: 15
D: NA
V: TRBV28
size: NA
DNA: TGTGCCAGCTCGCGGCAGCCTGAATCGGCCTACGAGCAGTACTTC
CDR3: CASSRQPESAYEQYF

J: TRBJ2-7
length: 18
D: TRBD2
V: TRBV5-1
size: NA
DNA: TGCGCCAGCAGCTATAGCTTGGCACTAGCGGGAGACGCGTACGAGCAGTACTTC
CDR3: CASSYSLALAGDAYEQYF

J: TRBJ1-1
length: 14
D: TRBD1
V: TRBV28
size: NA
DNA: TGTGCCAGCACGACAGGGGTCGGGAACACTGAAGCTTTCTTT
CDR3: CASTTGVGNTEAFF

J: TRBJ1-1
length: 15
D: NA
V: TRBV7-2
size: NA
DNA: TGTGCCAGCCGTAGCTCCAGGGGAGGGTACACTGAAGCTTTCTTT
CDR3: CASRSSRGGYTEAFF

J: TRBJ2-2
length: 13
D: NA
V: TRBV12-5
size: NA
DNA: TGTGCTAGTGGGGGGACTAACACCGGGGAGCTGTTTTTT
CDR3: CASGGTNTGELFF

J: TRBJ2-7
length: 13
D: TRBD2
V: TRBV6-1
size: NA
DNA: TGTGCCAGCAGTGAATCCGGGACTAGCGGGAGGCCCTTC
CDR3: CASSESGTSGRPF

J: TRBJ1-2
length: 16
D: TRBD1
V: TRBV27
size: NA
DNA: TGTGCCAGCGCTCAAACCTGGGACAGGGTCGCCTATGGCTACACCTTC
CDR3: CASAQTWDRVAYGYTF

J: TRBJ2-5
length: 14
D: TRBD2
V: TRBV28
size: NA
DNA: TGTGCCAGCAGAGGACTAGCGGGAGGAGAGACCCAGTACTTC
CDR3: CASRGLAGGETQYF

J: TRBJ1-2
length: 13
D: NA
V: TRBV6-5
size: few
DNA: TGTGCCAGCAAAAACCCCGGGGACTATGGCTACACCTTC
CDR3: CASKNPGDYGYTF

J: TRBJ1-2
length: 15
D: TRBD1
V: TRBV27
size: once
DNA: TGTGCCAGCACTCCCCAACCAACAGGGGTTTACGGCTACACCTTC
CDR3: CASTPQPTGVYGYTF

J: TRBJ2-2
length: 15
D: NA
V: TRBV6-1
size: NA
DNA: TGTGCCAGCAGTGTCACTACCCTTGGCACCGGGGAGCTGTTTTTT
CDR3: CASSVTTLGTGELFF

J: TRBJ2-5
length: 15
D: TRBD2
V: TRBV7-2
size: NA
DNA: TGTGCCAGCAGCTTGTCGGGAGGGTGGCAAGAGACCCAGTACTTC
CDR3: CASSLSGGWQETQYF

J: TRBJ1-1
length: 15
D: TRBD1
V: TRBV28
size: NA
DNA: TGTGCCAGCAGGCCACAGGGGGGCGCCCACACTGAAGCTTTCTTT
CDR3: CASRPQGGAHTEAFF

J: TRBJ2-5
length: 13
D: TRBD2
V: TRBV7-9
size: NA
DNA: TGTGCCAGCAGCCCGGGACTAGAGCAGACCCAGTACTTC
CDR3: CASSPGLEQTQYF

J: TRBJ1-1
length: 15
D: NA
V: TRBV9
size: NA
DNA: TGTGCCAGCAGCGTAGCTGTGGAGGTGGGCACTGAAGCTTTCTTT
CDR3: CASSVAVEVGTEAFF

J: TRBJ2-1
length: 17
D: TRBD2
V: TRBV7-9
size: NA
DNA: TGTGCCAGCAGCTTGGAGGGGGCGGCGGGAGGGTACAATGAGCAGTTCTTC
CDR3: CASSLEGAAGGYNEQFF

J: TRBJ2-7
length: 14
D: TRBD1
V: TRBV6-5
size: NA
DNA: TGTGCCAGCAGTTGGGGACAGGGACTTGGAGAGCAGTACTTC
CDR3: CASSWGQGLGEQYF

J: TRBJ1-5
length: 15
D: NA
V: TRBV27
size: few
DNA: TGTGCCAGCAACATCGACAGCAGCGGCAATCAGCCCCAGCATTTT
CDR3: CASNIDSSGNQPQHF

J: TRBJ1-2
length: 15
D: TRBD1
V: TRBV6-6
size: NA
DNA: TGTGCCAGCAGTTACCCAGGGACAGGGGCCTATGGCTACACCTTC
CDR3: CASSYPGTGAYGYTF

J: TRBJ1-5
length: 13
D: TRBD1
V: TRBV5-1
size: NA
DNA: TGCGCCAGCAGCAGGGGGCTAAATCAGCCCCAGCATTTT
CDR3: CASSRGLNQPQHF

J: TRBJ1-2
length: 17
D: NA
V: TRBV6-1
size: NA
DNA: TGTGCCAGCAGTGAATTAGGCTTCGGCAGCGACGCTCTGGGCTACACCTTC
CDR3: CASSELGFGSDALGYTF

J: TRBJ2-3
length: 16
D: TRBD1
V: TRBV5-1
size: few
DNA: TGCGCCAGCAGCTTGGGAAATCAGGGGGCTGGAGATACGCAGTATTTT
CDR3: CASSLGNQGAGDTQYF